The 15 T cell receptor beta chains presented below share a single source sample, sequenced in a study of beta chain features in type 1 diabetes (dated by TCRdb to the late 2010s). The library was prepared using the immunoSEQ multiplex PCR assay. The entire isolated RNA was reverse transcribed using the High Capacity cDNA Reverse Transcription Kit, and thus expressed TCRB transcripts were sequenced. TCRdb provides this immuneACCESS table in a form limited to in-frame rearrangements. Some clones are lacking; in checked studies, under half of them reflect an unresolved V gene, and why the rest are absent is not known. Within this sample are more than 300,000 clones, with roughly 8% of them counted one time only. 0.44% of the sample goes to the ten largest clones. Sample: central memory CD4+ T cells from blood. The receptors were gathered from a woman younger than 30 in good health.

This clone has at least ten counts. The chain combines TRBV19 with TRBJ2-7, with D possibly matching TRBD2 (5 bases). The CDR3 spans 14 residues. CDR1 and CDR2 from the germline V gene are LNHDA and SQIVND (reference sequence). V lost 5 bases and J lost 7, with 18 bases in between. DNA for the CDR3: TGTGCCAGTAGTGCCTCCGGGAACCGGGTGGAGCAGTACTTC. This encodes CASSASGNRVEQYF. The whole variable domain, filled in from reference TRBV19 and TRBJ2-7, reads DGGITQSPKYLFRKEGQNVTLSCEQNLNHDAMYWYRQDPGQGLRLIYYSQIVNDFQKGDIAEGYSVSREKKESFPLTVTSAQKNPTAFYLCASSASGNRVEQYFGPGTRLTVT.

The chain carries TRBV7-9 and TRBJ2-4; TRBD2 agrees at 8 bases. The CDR3 runs 15 residues. From germline, CDR1 is SEHNR and CDR2 FQNEAQ (reference sequence). The junction had 8 bases not matched to a gene; V was cut back by 3 bases and J by 7 bases. CDR3 bases: TGTGCCAGCAGCTTTGGGGGGACTAGTAGGAACATTCAGTACTTC. It codes for CASSFGGTSRNIQYF.

The chain uses TRBV5-8 and TRBJ1-5; D uncertain. The germline V gene has CDR1 SGHTS and CDR2 YDEGEE. This CDR3 is built from 13 residues. The V end was cut by 0 bases, the J end by 5 bases, with 6 bases between. The CDR3 coding sequence is TGTGCCAGCAGCTTGGGGTGGGATCAGCCCCAGCATTTT. Its translation is CASSLGWDQPQHF.

The chain combines TRBV5-4 with TRBJ2-7, with D tentatively TRBD2 (5 bases). Per germline, CDR1 SGHNT and CDR2 YYREEE (reference sequence). With 3 bases removed from V and 2 bases from J, the gap between germline ends came to 12 bases. The length of the CDR3 is 14 residues. CDR3 bases: TGTGCCAGCAGCTCGAAGACTAACCCCTACGAGCAGTACTTC. Its protein product is CASSSKTNPYEQYF.

This clone came up a few times. V usage is TRBV7-2 and J usage is TRBJ1-5; D is uncertain. There are 13 residues in the CDR3. V lost 3 bases, J lost 3 bases, and 6 bases lay in between. Germline assignment: CDR1 SGHTA and CDR2 FQGNSA. Here the CDR3 DNA reads TGTGCCAGCAGCTTGGGCCACAATCAGCCCCAGCATTTT. The encoded protein is CASSLGHNQPQHF.

V gene TRBV4-1 combines with J gene TRBJ1-4; 7 nucleotides line up with TRBD1. Per the germline V gene, CDR1 is MGHRA and CDR2 is YSYEKL. With 1 base clipped from V and 4 bases from J, the junction kept 3 bases outside the gene matches. CDR3 length equals 15 residues. The CDR3 protein is CASSQAGQNNEKLFF. CDR3 sequence (DNA): TGCGCCAGCAGCCAAGCGGGACAGAATAATGAAAAACTGTTTTTT.

The gene calls are TRBV15 and TRBJ2-5; a possible D gene is TRBD1 (6 bases). Trimming pared 3 bases from V and 5 bases from J, leaving 13 bases between. CDR1 LNHNV and CDR2 YYDKDF come from the germline V gene (reference sequence). CDR3 length equals 14 residues. The CDR3 DNA reads TGTGCCACCAGCAGCCGTCAGGGGATGGAGACCCAGTACTTC. Protein sequence: CATSSRQGMETQYF.

V and J are TRBV4-3 and TRBJ2-7; D is possibly TRBD2 (5 bases). The V and J ends lost 0 bases and 1 base respectively, with 10 bases between them. This CDR3 has 15 amino acids. The germline gives CDR1 LGHNA, CDR2 YSLEER. This CDR3 reads CASSQDMRASYEQYF. DNA of the CDR3: TGCGCCAGCAGCCAAGATATGAGGGCGTCCTACGAGCAGTACTTC.

This clone was seen ten or more times. The V gene is TRBV4-2, the J gene TRBJ2-7, with D unclear. V lost 1 base and J 4 bases, leaving 8 bases between the germline ends. Germline V gene sequence: CDR1 LGHNA, CDR2 YNFKEQ. The CDR3 is 13 amino acids. The CDR3 region has the DNA TGTGCCAGCAGCCAAGGGACGCGGTACGAGCAGTACTTC. It specifies CASSQGTRYEQYF.

This clone was detected only a few times. This chain links TRBV27 with TRBJ2-1; TRBD1 agrees at 10 bases. J gave up 7 bases and V 7 bases, and 7 bases lay outside the gene matches. The CDR3 spans 14 residues. Germline loops: CDR1 MNHEY, CDR2 SMNVEV (reference sequence). CDR3 in amino acids: CASNRDRGSNEQFF. The CDR3, as DNA: TGTGCCAGCAATCGGGACAGGGGTAGTAATGAGCAGTTCTTC.

This clone was seen a handful of times. V usage is TRBV28 and J usage is TRBJ1-5; perhaps TRBD1 as D (5 bases). The CDR3 consists of 14 residues. Germline V gives CDR1 MDHEN, CDR2 SYDVKM. V shed 8 bases and J shed 3 bases, with 14 bases lying between them. CDR3 protein: CASGRQSSNQPQHF. The DNA of the CDR3 is TGTGCCAGCGGACGACAGAGTTCCAATCAGCCCCAGCATTTT.

The V gene is TRBV2, the J gene TRBJ2-7; tentatively, D is TRBD1 (5 bases). Between the trimmed V and J ends, which lost 4 bases and 4 bases, there was a span of 8 bases. Germline CDR1 and CDR2: SNHLY and FYNNEI. The CDR3 covers 12 residues. The CDR3, as DNA: TGTGCCAGCAGTGTACAGGATTACGAGCAGTACTTC. Translating it yields CASSVQDYEQYF.

Here the CDR3 DNA reads TGTGCCAGCAGTCAAGGACTAGCGGCTAGCACAGATACGCAGTATTTT. Residues: CASSQGLAASTDTQYF. V and J are TRBV28 and TRBJ2-3; 10 bases line up with TRBD2. V lost 5 bases, J lost 0 bases, and 5 bases stayed unmatched. Germline V lookup: CDR1 MDHEN, CDR2 SYDVKM. CDR3 length equals 16 residues.

The sample holds one count of this clone. The same CDR3 can be traced to other DNA sequences in this sample. This rearrangement joins TRBV18 to TRBJ2-2, with D unclear. Germline CDR1 reads KGHSH; CDR2 reads LQKENI. CDR3 size: 14 residues. V lost 2 bases to trimming and J lost 2 bases, with 6 bases between them. The CDR3 is CASSPAGNTGELFF. DNA for the CDR3: TGTGCCAGCTCACCAGCAGGAAACACCGGGGAGCTGTTTTTT.

This clone has more than one count but fewer than ten. This chain uses TRBV18 with TRBJ1-4; D possibly corresponds to TRBD1 (5 bases). V lost 3 bases and J lost 0, with 11 bases in between. The germline V gene has CDR1 KGHSH and CDR2 LQKENI. CDR3 length equals 16 residues. The CDR3 region is CASSPRRDATNEKLFF. The CDR3 DNA reads TGTGCCAGCTCACCTCGAAGGGACGCAACTAATGAAAAACTGTTTTTT.